The 6 T cell receptor beta chains listed next were all sequenced from one sample in a study of T cell responses to AZD1222 COVID-19 vaccine. Only in-frame clones appear in the TCRdb table, and some are missing; sequencing was by immunoSEQ multiplex PCR. This table has 120,000 or so clones, 90% appearing once. Sample: peripheral blood, taken on day 0 of MenACWY control vaccination. All receptors derive from an adult in good health.

The CDR3 is CASSWWGATQYF. The CDR3 region has the DNA TGTGCCAGCAGCTGGTGGGGGGCGACGCAGTATTTT. This rearrangement joins TRBV11-2 to TRBJ2-3; D could derive from TRBD1 or TRBD2 (6 bases each). Trimming stripped 4 bases from V and 9 bases from J, with 11 bases between. Germline V gives CDR1 SGHAT, CDR2 FQNNGV. This CDR3 spans 12 amino acids.

In this sample, this clone turned up once. This sequence joins TRBV10-3 and TRBJ2-3; 12 bases line up with TRBD2. V shed 2 bases and J 2 bases; nucleotides not matched to a gene: 2. The CDR3 contains 16 residues. Germline V gene data show CDR1 as ENHRY and CDR2 as SYGVKD. In DNA, the CDR3 is TGTGCCATCAGTGAGACTAGCGGGGGGCCCACAGATACGCAGTATTTT. This encodes CAISETSGGPTDTQYF.

The CDR3 DNA follows: TGTGCCAGCAGTCCACAACCGGCACTAGCGGGGGGGCGGAATGAGCAGTTCTTC. Translation gives CASSPQPALAGGRNEQFF. The rearrangement joins TRBV6-6 to TRBJ2-1; TRBD2 matches 13 bases. After removal of 5 bases from V and 7 bases from J, the junction contained 14 bases not matched to a gene. Per the germline V gene, CDR1 is MNHNY and CDR2 is SVGAGI (reference sequence). This CDR3 spans 18 amino acids.

The V gene is TRBV4-1, the J gene TRBJ2-1; the D gene is possibly TRBD2 (6 bases). The germline gives CDR1 MGHRA, CDR2 YSYEKL. There are 14 residues in the CDR3. V was cut by 0 bases and J by 7 bases, with 10 bases left in between. Here the CDR3 DNA reads TGCGCCAGCAGCCAAGATGGGGGGAGGAATGAGCAGTTCTTC. Amino acids: CASSQDGGRNEQFF.

The chain couples TRBV5-4 to TRBJ2-5; D may be TRBD1 (5 bases). CDR3 length: 13 amino acids. V lost 4 bases and J 2 bases, leaving 9 bases between the germline ends. Germline values: CDR1 SGHNT, CDR2 YYREEE (reference sequence). The CDR3: CASSRRTQETQYF. The CDR3 coding sequence is TGTGCCAGCAGCCGTAGGACACAAGAGACCCAGTACTTC.

J is TRBJ2-3 and V is TRBV5-1, with no clear D. Germline V gives CDR1 SGHRS, CDR2 YFSETQ. The CDR3 covers 14 residues. Deletions cut 2 bases from V and 0 bases from J, with 7 bases between. The CDR3 nucleotides are TGCGCCAGCAGCTTCGGATGGAGCACAGATACGCAGTATTTT. It is translated as CASSFGWSTDTQYF. Complete variable domain (other parts from reference TRBV5-1 and TRBJ2-3): KAGVTQTPRYLIKTRGQQVTLSCSPISGHRSVSWYQQTPGQGLQFLFEYFSETQRNKGNFPGRFSGRQFSNSRSEMNVSTLELGDSALYLCASSFGWSTDTQYFGPGTRLTVL.